These 28 T cell receptor beta chains were sequenced from one sample in a study of blood T cell repertoires in COVID-19. The data were produced by immunoSEQ multiplex PCR, yet TCRdb's version contains in-frame clones alone and is incomplete. The data show about 230,000 clones, 84% seen once. Material for sequencing was peripheral blood. The receptors originated from a woman between 40 and 50 years old who had recovered from COVID-19.

On this clone itself: The junction differs from germline at one of its ends, possibly a read error. The chain employs TRBV7-7 and TRBJ2-3; D ambiguous. This CDR3 spans 13 amino acids. The germline gives CDR1 SSHAT, CDR2 FNYEAQ (reference sequence). The CDR3 spells CASSPARGDTQYF. The CDR3 nucleotides are TGTGCTAGCAGCCCGGCGAGAGGAGATACGCAGTATTTT.

The chain has TRBV7-9 and TRBJ2-1; possible D gene TRBD1, 6 bases. V shed 3 bases and J shed 12 bases, with 18 bases lying between them. CDR3 length: 14 residues. The germline V gene encodes CDR1 SEHNR and CDR2 FQNEAQ (reference sequence). The CDR3, as DNA: TGTGCCAGCAGCTTTGACGACAGGCGGGCAGGGCAGTTCTTC. It encodes CASSFDDRRAGQFF.

To note about this clone: Other DNA sequences in this specimen translate into the identical CDR3. The rearrangement links TRBV28 to TRBJ2-7; TRBD1 agrees at 8 bases. J gave up 3 bases and V 6 bases, and 13 bases lay outside the gene matches. Germline V gives CDR1 MDHEN, CDR2 SYDVKM. The CDR3 has 16 amino acids. This chain's CDR3 is CASSSHPGTGNYEQYF. CDR3 DNA: TGTGCCAGCAGCTCCCATCCCGGGACAGGTAACTACGAGCAGTACTTC.

Points on this clone: At one of its ends the junction is not consistent with the germline gene, which may arise from a read error. The V call is TRBV5-1, the J call TRBJ1-2; D may be TRBD1 (6 bases). CDR1 SGHRS and CDR2 YFSETQ come from the germline V gene. The CDR3 is 14 amino acids. CDR3 residues: CASSGTGKNFGYTF. Here the CDR3 DNA reads TGCGCCAGCAGCGGAACAGGGAAAAACTTTGGCTACACCTTC.

This chain uses TRBV24-1 with TRBJ2-2, with TRBD1 identical over 7 bases. The germline V gene encodes CDR1 KGHDR and CDR2 SFDVKD. This CDR3 has 15 residues. J was trimmed by 0 bases and V by 5 bases; bases with no gene match: 2. The CDR3 region has the DNA TGTGCCACCAGTGTGGGGACAGCGAACACCGGGGAGCTGTTTTTT. Amino acids: CATSVGTANTGELFF.

This clone was seen at least ten times. The chain recombines TRBV6-5 with TRBJ2-7, with D uncertain. V dropped 8 bases and J dropped 3 bases, with 20 bases sitting between them. The CDR3 runs 15 residues. Germline V gene sequence: CDR1 MNHEY, CDR2 SVGAGI. CDR3 DNA sequence: TGTGCCAGCCAAAAGGATTACGGGTCTCTCTACGAGCAGTACTTC. The encoded protein is CASQKDYGSLYEQYF.

This chain connects TRBV20-1 to TRBJ2-7, with a tentative D call TRBD2 (5 bases). CDR1 is DFQATT and CDR2 is SNEGSKA in the germline V gene (reference sequence). The CDR3 covers 11 residues. This CDR3 reads CSTPSSGEQYF. CDR3 DNA sequence: TGCAGCACTCCCTCGAGCGGCGAGCAGTACTTC.

V usage is TRBV7-8 and J usage is TRBJ1-2; possibly TRBD1 for D (6 bases). This CDR3 has 15 amino acids. Germline CDR1 is SGHVS and CDR2 is FQNEAQ. V lost 1 base to trimming and J lost 3 bases, with 12 bases between them. The CDR3 sequence: CASSLGTEPHYGYTF. For the CDR3, the DNA is TGTGCCAGCAGCTTAGGGACAGAGCCCCACTATGGCTACACCTTC.

The genes are TRBV11-3 and TRBJ1-4; D is ambiguous. In germline, CDR1 is SGHNT, CDR2 YENEEA. The germline V and J ends were trimmed by 0 bases and 5 bases, with 16 bases remaining between them. The CDR3 length is 17 residues. The CDR3 DNA follows: TGTGCCAGCAGCTTAGATATGTCGGGTAATTCGAATGAAAAACTGTTTTTT. As protein: CASSLDMSGNSNEKLFF.

The rearrangement joins TRBV5-1 to TRBJ2-3; TRBD2 is a possible D gene (6 bases). The ends were cut back, 4 bases at V and 0 bases at J, with 12 bases in the middle. The V gene's germline CDR1 is SGHRS and CDR2 YFSETQ. The length of the CDR3 is 15 residues. For the CDR3, the DNA is TGCGCCAGCAGCCTTGACGGGACTAGCACAGATACGCAGTATTTT. This gives the protein CASSLDGTSTDTQYF.

There are a few counts of this clone. The chain couples TRBV2 to TRBJ2-3; no clear D. The CDR3 is 13 amino acids. Trimming pared 1 base from V and 13 bases from J, leaving 15 bases between. Germline V gene lookup returns CDR1 SNHLY and CDR2 FYNNEI. The CDR3 protein is CASSEESRDKEYF. Written as DNA, the CDR3 is TGTGCCAGCAGTGAAGAAAGTCGCGACAAGGAGTATTTT.

The chain carries TRBV7-8 and TRBJ1-5; D is possibly TRBD1 (6 bases). This CDR3 comprises 14 residues. The V gene's germline CDR1 is SGHVS and CDR2 FQNEAQ. Trimming shortened V by 5 bases and J by 4 bases, and 12 bases separated the two germline ends. The CDR3 is CASSLDSFNQPQHF. CDR3 bases: TGTGCCAGCAGCCTGGACAGCTTTAATCAGCCCCAGCATTTT.

V gene TRBV6-5 combines with J gene TRBJ1-2; D gene unclear. There are 14 residues in the CDR3. Germline V CDR1 and CDR2: MNHEY, SVGAGI. Trimming pared 0 bases from V and 2 bases from J, leaving 7 bases between. DNA of the CDR3: TGTGCCAGCAGTTACTCTATAGAAAACTATGGCTACACCTTC. This codes for CASSYSIENYGYTF.

The J gene is TRBJ2-5, the V gene TRBV5-1, with 8 bases that match TRBD2. The CDR3 runs to 14 residues. V lost 2 bases to trimming and J lost 4 bases; unmatched junction nucleotides: 4. Germline CDR1 reads SGHRS; CDR2 reads YFSETQ. CDR3 sequence reads: CASSLGLAPETQYF. The CDR3 coding sequence is TGCGCCAGCAGCTTAGGACTAGCTCCAGAGACCCAGTACTTC. Complete variable domain (other parts from reference TRBV5-1 and TRBJ2-5): KAGVTQTPRYLIKTRGQQVTLSCSPISGHRSVSWYQQTPGQGLQFLFEYFSETQRNKGNFPGRFSGRQFSNSRSEMNVSTLELGDSALYLCASSLGLAPETQYFGPGTRLLVL.

The chain employs TRBV11-2 and TRBJ2-1; 8 bases are a match to TRBD2. Trimming took 5 bases from V and 10 from J; bases not matched to a gene: 10. The CDR3 is 14 amino acids. Per the germline V gene, CDR1 is SGHAT and CDR2 is FQNNGV. DNA for the CDR3: TGTGCCAGCAGCCCCCCCGCGGGGGGAGGGGAGCAGTTCTTC. This translates into CASSPPAGGGEQFF.

The rearrangement links TRBV6-4 to TRBJ2-3, with a weak D call TRBD2 (6 bases). Germline-derived CDR1 and CDR2 are MRHNA and SNTAGT. V shed 6 bases and J shed 1 base, with 8 bases lying between them. This CDR3 contains 13 residues. This chain's CDR3 is CASSGEGTDTQYF. The CDR3 DNA reads as TGTGCCAGCAGCGGGGAGGGCACAGATACGCAGTATTTT.

This clone was found once. The chain links TRBV9 to TRBJ1-1, with a weak D call TRBD1 (5 bases). Trimming removed 5 bases at V and 1 base at J, with 15 bases between. From germline, CDR1 is SGDLS and CDR2 YYNGEE. CDR3 length equals 15 residues. CDR3 sequence: CASSPKSGQNTEAFF. CDR3 sequence (DNA): TGTGCCAGCAGTCCCAAGTCTGGACAGAACACTGAAGCTTTCTTT.

This chain connects TRBV21-1 to TRBJ2-1; the table's D call, TRBD2, has no DNA check behind it. TRBV21-1 is assigned pseudogene status. The CDR3 has 19 amino acids. The CDR3 region has the DNA TGTGCCAGCAGCAAAGTATGGGGACTAGCGATAAGCTCCTACAATGAGCAGTTCTTC. Protein: CASSKVWGLAISSYNEQFF.

V and J are TRBV2 and TRBJ1-3; TRBD1 matches 10 bases. The germline V gene encodes CDR1 SNHLY and CDR2 FYNNEI. The CDR3 has 15 residues. Germline trimming cut 6 bases from V and 2 bases from J; bases unmatched to any gene: 4. The CDR3 loop reads CASRYDRGPGNTIYF. In DNA form, the CDR3 reads TGTGCCAGCAGATATGACAGGGGGCCTGGAAACACCATATATTTT.

The V and J genes are TRBV7-9 and TRBJ2-1; the D gene is possibly TRBD1 (6 bases). Deletions cut 9 bases from V and 3 bases from J, with 12 bases between. Germline CDR1 and CDR2: SEHNR and FQNEAQ (reference sequence). The CDR3 sequence is 13 residues long. CDR3 nucleotide sequence: TGTGCCAGTGTTGCAGGGGTCTACAATGAGCAGTTCTTC. It is translated as CASVAGVYNEQFF.

The chain carries TRBV19 and TRBJ1-5, with 7 bases aligning to TRBD1. This CDR3 is built from 14 residues. J lost 7 bases, V lost 7 bases, and 10 bases had no gene match. Germline lookup yields CDR1 LNHDA and CDR2 SQIVND (reference sequence). The CDR3 here is CASTFQQGPQPQHF. The CDR3 DNA is TGTGCCAGTACCTTCCAACAGGGGCCGCAGCCCCAGCATTTT.

The chain links TRBV11-3 to TRBJ2-2; D gene ambiguous. Per germline, CDR1 SGHNT and CDR2 YENEEA. The CDR3 length is 16 residues. V was shortened by 5 bases and J by 0 bases, with 13 bases between the two germline ends. The CDR3, as DNA: TGTGCCAGCAGCACCCTTTCGGTGGCGAACACCGGGGAGCTGTTTTTT. It is translated as CASSTLSVANTGELFF.

This clone has a single count. The V and J genes are TRBV6-5 and TRBJ2-5; no clear D gene. Germline V lookup: CDR1 MNHEY, CDR2 SVGAGI. The CDR3 runs 11 residues. V was shortened by 4 bases and J by 4 bases, with 4 bases between the two germline ends. The CDR3, as DNA: TGTGCCAGCAGTTCCAGAGAGACCCAGTACTTC. Translated: CASSSRETQYF.

This clone has just a few counts. The chain has TRBV4-2 and TRBJ1-3; no clear D. The CDR3 is made up of 17 amino acids. V shed 0 bases and J shed 3 bases, with 15 bases lying between them. The germline V gene encodes CDR1 LGHNA and CDR2 YNFKEQ. The CDR3 region is CASSQDLGYYLGNTIYF. The CDR3 nucleotides are TGTGCCAGCAGCCAAGACCTCGGTTACTACCTTGGAAACACCATATATTTT.

This clone has just one count. V usage is TRBV7-2 and J usage is TRBJ1-6, with 7 bases fitting TRBD1. The V segment lost 7 bases and the J segment 15 bases; nucleotides outside the gene matches: 6. This CDR3 comprises 11 residues. Germline V gives CDR1 SGHTA, CDR2 FQGNSA. CDR3 bases: TGTGCCAGCACCCTGACAGGGCGCCTCCACTTT. It is translated as CASTLTGRLHF. Full variable domain (outside the CDR3, taken from reference TRBV7-2 and TRBJ1-6): GAGVSQSPSNKVTEKGKDVELRCDPISGHTALYWYRQSLGQGLEFLIYFQGNSAPDKSGLPSDRFSAERTGGSVSTLTIQRTQQEDSAVYLCASTLTGRLHFGNGTRLTVT.

This clone has just one count. The chain employs TRBV28 and TRBJ1-5; D perhaps matches TRBD1 (6 bases). Germline values: CDR1 MDHEN, CDR2 SYDVKM. The germline V and J ends were trimmed by 1 base and 7 bases, with 17 bases remaining between them. There are 16 residues in the CDR3. The CDR3 DNA reads as TGTGCCAGCAGTTTATCCGGGGGGCTCGTAGGACAGCCCCAGCATTTT. It encodes CASSLSGGLVGQPQHF.

V and J are TRBV28 and TRBJ2-7; D possibly corresponds to TRBD2 (6 bases). The length of the CDR3 is 18 residues. V was shortened by 5 bases and J by 7 bases, with 30 bases between the two germline ends. From germline, CDR1 is MDHEN and CDR2 SYDVKM. The CDR3 protein is CASSPFTLGGDAGREQYF. The CDR3 DNA is TGTGCCAGCAGTCCTTTTACCCTTGGCGGGGACGCGGGTAGGGAGCAGTACTTC. The complete variable domain, with remaining parts taken from reference TRBV28 and TRBJ2-7, reads DVKVTQSSRYLVKRTGEKVFLECVQDMDHENMFWYRQDPGLGLRLIYFSYDVKMKEKGDIPEGYSVSREKKERFSLILESASTNQTSMYLCASSPFTLGGDAGREQYFGPGTRLTVT.

V usage is TRBV19 and J usage is TRBJ1-1; D is ambiguous. The CDR3 is made up of 14 amino acids. V lost 1 base to trimming and J lost 1 base, with 7 bases between them. Per germline, CDR1 LNHDA and CDR2 SQIVND (reference sequence). The CDR3 sequence is CASSIVSQNTEAFF. CDR3 DNA sequence: TGTGCCAGTAGTATAGTATCACAGAACACTGAAGCTTTCTTT.